This T cell receptor beta chain was sequenced in a study of T cell responses to AZD1222 COVID-19 vaccine. The repertoire was sequenced with immunoSEQ multiplex PCR; TCRdb's copy has only in-frame clones and lacks some. The table has approximately 190,000 clones, 75% to 90% seen once. Germline V CDR1 and CDR2: SGHTA, FQGNSA. This CDR3 has 16 amino acids. After removal of 6 bases from V and 3 bases from J, the junction contained 11 bases not matched to a gene. Note on this clone: Its target is unknown.

Study-level points and caveats: Spike regions recognized by vaccine-associated CD4 TCRs spanned the protein, led by 160-218 and 743-854. The number of AZD1222 recipients seropositive at baseline was only 6 or 7. Nearly half of unique spike-specific TCRs reportedly avoided B.1.351 and B.1.1.7 mutated regions. Clonal diversity may have been underestimated in mostly white British donors.

The chain uses TRBV7-2 and TRBJ2-7, with 10 nucleotides matching TRBD2. The sequence came from an adult in good health. The sample here was peripheral blood, taken on day 0 of MenACWY control vaccination. As DNA, the CDR3 is TGTGCCAGCAGATATAGACTAGCGGGTCGAGGCTACGAGCAGTACTTC. It yields the protein CASRYRLAGRGYEQYF.